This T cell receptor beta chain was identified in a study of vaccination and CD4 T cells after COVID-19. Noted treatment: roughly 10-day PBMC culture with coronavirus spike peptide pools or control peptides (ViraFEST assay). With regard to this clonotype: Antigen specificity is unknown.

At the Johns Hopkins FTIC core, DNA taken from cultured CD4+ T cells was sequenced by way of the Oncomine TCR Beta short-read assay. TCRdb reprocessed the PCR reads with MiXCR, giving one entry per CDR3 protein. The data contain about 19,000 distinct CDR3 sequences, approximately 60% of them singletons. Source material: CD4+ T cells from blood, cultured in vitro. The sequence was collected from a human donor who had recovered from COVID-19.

For the CDR3, the DNA is TGTGCCAGCTCACCCCTAACGGTGGAGACCCAGTACTTC. Residues: CASSPLTVETQYF. The V and J genes are TRBV18 and TRBJ2-5, with D unresolved. Germline loops: CDR1 KGHSH, CDR2 LQKENI. The CDR3 consists of 13 residues. Trimming cost V 3 bases and J 5 bases, with 10 bases left between them. Full variable domain (outside the CDR3, taken from reference TRBV18 and TRBJ2-5): NAGVMQNPRHLVRRRGQEARLRCSPMKGHSHVYWYRQLPEEGLKFMVYLQKENIIDESGMPKERFSAEFPKEGPSILRIQQVVRGDSAAYFCASSPLTVETQYFGPGTRLLVL.